This T cell receptor (beta chain) was obtained from a study of T cells after yellow fever vaccination. Whole-study context: Preparation of the low-cell-number fractions used SMART-Seq v4 Ultra Low Input.

The V end was cut by 1 base, the J end by 7 bases, with 8 bases between. This CDR3 region has 14 residues. Germline V gives CDR1 LGHNA, CDR2 YSLEER. Findings of the study overall: Practically every clonotype that responded to the vaccine could not be detected in sorted memory subsets on day 0. Abundant bulk-derived clonotypes could contaminate FACS-sorted repertoires. Post-booster repertoires again held most primary-vaccination clones (around 95% CD4, roughly 89% CD8).

This clonotype has ten or more counts. TCRdb fed the 5' RACE reads into MiXCR, producing one record per CDR3 protein. The top ten clones hold roughly 31% of a sample with around 56,000 distinct CDR3 sequences, around 5.4% of them seen once. Sequenced here: PBMCs, either bulk or a sorted T-cell subset (CD4+, CD8+, memory, or dextramer-sorted; not recorded which), sampled on the day of the yellow fever booster vaccination. The chain recombines TRBV4-3 with TRBJ1-6; the D gene is possibly TRBD1 (6 bases). The sequence came from a man aged 18 to 30 who received the YFV17D yellow fever vaccine. CDR3 nucleotides: TGCGCCAGCAGCCAAGGACAGGCGAATTCACCCCTCCACTTT. Amino acids: CASSQGQANSPLHF.